This T cell receptor beta chain was obtained from a study of T cells in Graves' hyperthyroidism and ophthalmopathy (dated by TCRdb to the late 2010s). Regarding the research as a whole: To identify distinguishing TCR V-J signatures, a discovery cohort of 90 to 100 patients was used, comprising 43 with Graves' ophthalmopathy and 55 to 65 with stable Graves' hyperthyroidism. Prospective prediction of ophthalmopathy was tested in an independent validation cohort consisting of 18 hyperthyroidism patients and more than 15 patients who later progressed to ophthalmopathy. The 100 discovery patients were divided at random into training and test sets in a 7:3 ratio. In addition, the study compared T-cell repertoires in thyroid tissue and in blood from several Graves' hyperthyroidism patients. After blood sampling, hyperthyroidism patients were treated with methimazole at a starting dose of 30 mg daily, and ophthalmopathy patients were treated with high-dose intravenous methylprednisolone. According to the paper, TCR Vbeta CDR3 sequencing was carried out on some 130 peripheral blood samples, which came from approximately 43 ophthalmopathy, about 75 hyperthyroidism and approximately 17 progressor patients. What the work shows at the level of the full study, not this receptor alone: Sample size was not statistically predetermined, and investigators were not blinded to group allocation. During validation, the model predicted progression to ophthalmopathy a median of roughly six months ahead of onset, with around 65% sensitivity and 72% to 80% specificity. A model built on a 13 V-J signature distinguished ophthalmopathy from stable hyperthyroidism, reaching roughly 88% sensitivity and about 81% specificity in cross-validation and 80%/75% in testing. Most expanded thyroid clonotypes (frequency above 0.001) were also detected in blood, suggesting blood repertoires may reflect thyroid immune responses.

The CDR3 spans 14 residues, from the cysteine through the phenylalanine. Only the CDR3 DNA stays, 42 bases, in frame from base 1. CDR1 and CDR2 are drawn from the germline V gene (reference sequence): DFQATT, SNEGSKA. V loses 0 bases, J loses 5 bases, and the germline ends lie 13 bases apart. The TCR beta CDR3 regions were amplified from the RNA transcripts. For the first round of RT-PCR on the TCR CDR3, the HTBI primer set was used together with the Qiagen OneStep RT-PCR kit. A second multiplex PCR round built the libraries, followed by size selection and purification. The libraries were sequenced on an Illumina HiSeq2000 using paired-end 100 bp reads. In the source study's methods: SOAPnuke was used to process the raw data, throwing out any read that contained adapters or uncalled bases, had a mean Phred below 15, or lacked an exact constant-primer or identifier match. High-quality paired reads were merged with COPE v1.2.5, and unique nucleotide sequences were defined as clonotypes. MiTCR v1.1 was used to align clonotypes to the IMGT TRBV, TRBD and TRBJ reference segments. The analysis was restricted to V-J combinations with a frequency above 0.0001, which together covered 99% to 99.2% of the repertoires. The TCS score was defined as the ratio of F50 (clonal expansion) to E x V (chaos), calculated using BLOSUM62-based TCRdist between CDR3 peptides within each V-J. Welch's t-statistics and random forest reduced 514 V-J features to under 15, which were used in a naive Bayes classifier (R e1071). The raw public data were reprocessed by TCRdb itself: fastp quality trimming at Q25, MiXCR clonotype calling, in-frame beta chains only. When rows share a CDR3 protein, they turn into one entry using the most common DNA and genes. TCRdb assigned the V and J calls; the authors' analysis was not used. Present in this sample are hundreds of thousands of distinct CDR3 sequences, around 46% of which were seen just once. The ten largest clones capture nearly 8.5% of the sample.

Stable Graves' hyperthyroidism was defined as no progression to ophthalmopathy during 18 months of follow-up. The hyperthyroidism patients were between 18 and 65 years old and newly diagnosed, with a disease duration of less than 2 months. Exclusion was applied to patients with uncontrolled infections, other autoimmune diseases, pregnancy or lactation. Diagnoses relied on clinical symptoms, serum thyroxine and TRAb, thyroid ultrasound and orbital computed tomography. Total RNA was extracted with Trizol reagent, and quality was checked on an Agilent 2100 Bioanalyzer. This clonotype was recorded a few times. The specificity of this receptor is unknown. Per-nucleotide qualities are absent, and no much larger clonotype sits a single base away.

Source material: peripheral blood or thyroid tissue (not recorded which). The V and J segments used are TRBV20-1 and TRBJ1-1; the D gene is not confidently resolved. This receptor was taken from a woman aged 18-29 years with Graves' hyperthyroidism. Donor details come from another sample of the same person, matched by shared clones. CDR3 reads: CSARDKGRHTEAFF. The sequenced DNA: TGCAGTGCTAGAGATAAGGGTAGACATACTGAAGCTTTCTTT.